Shown below are 3 T cell receptor beta chains from a single sample sequenced in a study of human T cells and chemical hapten exposure. A single record per CDR3 protein comes from TCRdb applying MiXCR to the RACE reads. The repertoire consists of approximately 80,000 distinct CDR3 sequences, with 9.5% to 13% occurring once and the leading ten covering over 2%. As to time point: patch test 2, 6 weeks after DPC sensitization. Treatment in this sample: therapeutic diphenylcyclopropenone sensitization with weekly scalp DPC. Here the sequenced sample was whole blood, taken in connection with sensitization to the hapten diphenylcyclopropenone (DPC). The receptors were sampled from a woman between 25 and 40 years old with alopecia areata. Some clones in this sample may be carry-over from other donors' samples.

This chain connects TRBV2 to TRBJ2-3; D unresolved. CDR1 and CDR2 (germline): SNHLY, FYNNEI. Deletions cut 1 base from V and 0 bases from J, with 11 bases between. This CDR3 is built from 16 residues. The CDR3 protein is CASSEVGVTSTDTQYF. The CDR3 coding sequence is TGTGCCAGCAGTGAAGTCGGCGTTACTAGCACAGATACGCAGTATTTT.

This clonotype showed up many times. The chain combines TRBV14 with TRBJ1-1; D ambiguous. This CDR3 region has 13 residues. Germline CDR1 and CDR2: SGHDN and FVKESK. V was pared by 4 bases and J by 1 base, with 7 bases between. The CDR3 reads CASSLGPNTEAFF. CDR3 nucleotides: TGTGCCAGCAGCCTAGGACCGAACACTGAAGCTTTCTTT.

There are a few counts of this clonotype. The chain joins TRBV7-9 to TRBJ2-7, with unresolved D. The CDR3 is made up of 12 amino acids. The germline V gene has CDR1 SEHNR and CDR2 FQNEAQ (reference sequence). V was clipped by 5 bases and J by 4 bases, with 9 bases between them. CDR3: CASSKTSYEQYF. Here the CDR3 DNA reads TGTGCCAGCAGCAAGACCTCTTACGAGCAGTACTTC.